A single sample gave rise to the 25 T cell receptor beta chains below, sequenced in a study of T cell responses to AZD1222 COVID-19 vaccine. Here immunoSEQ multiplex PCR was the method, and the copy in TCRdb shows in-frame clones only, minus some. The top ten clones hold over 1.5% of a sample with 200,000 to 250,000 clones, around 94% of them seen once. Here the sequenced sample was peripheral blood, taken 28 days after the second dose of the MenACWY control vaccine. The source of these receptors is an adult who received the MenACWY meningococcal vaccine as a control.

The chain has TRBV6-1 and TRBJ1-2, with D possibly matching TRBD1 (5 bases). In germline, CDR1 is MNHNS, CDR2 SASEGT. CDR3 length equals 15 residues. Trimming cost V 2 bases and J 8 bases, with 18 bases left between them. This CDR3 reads CASSETPGPIAGYTF. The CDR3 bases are TGTGCCAGCAGTGAAACCCCGGGACCTATTGCGGGCTACACCTTC.

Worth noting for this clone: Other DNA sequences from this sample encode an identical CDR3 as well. DNA of the CDR3: TGTGCCAGTAGCGACAGTGTCTATGGCTACACCTTC. Translated, it gives CASSDSVYGYTF. The rearrangement joins TRBV19 to TRBJ1-2; tentative D call: TRBD1 (5 bases). The CDR3 loop spans 12 amino acids. The germline gives CDR1 LNHDA, CDR2 SQIVND (reference sequence). V lost 6 bases and J 4 bases, leaving 9 bases between the germline ends.

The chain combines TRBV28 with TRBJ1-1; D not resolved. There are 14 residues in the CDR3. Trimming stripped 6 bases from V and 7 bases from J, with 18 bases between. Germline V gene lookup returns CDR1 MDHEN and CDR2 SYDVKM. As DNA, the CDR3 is TGTGCCAGCAGCATCGCCAGCCCGACGATTGAAGCTTTCTTT. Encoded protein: CASSIASPTIEAFF.

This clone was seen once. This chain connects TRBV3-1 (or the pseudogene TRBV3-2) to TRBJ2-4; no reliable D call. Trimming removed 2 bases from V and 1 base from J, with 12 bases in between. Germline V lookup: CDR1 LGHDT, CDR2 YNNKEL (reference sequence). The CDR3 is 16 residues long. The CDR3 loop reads CASSQLTERAKNIQYF. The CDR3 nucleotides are TGTGCCAGCAGCCAACTCACGGAAAGGGCCAAAAACATTCAGTACTTC.

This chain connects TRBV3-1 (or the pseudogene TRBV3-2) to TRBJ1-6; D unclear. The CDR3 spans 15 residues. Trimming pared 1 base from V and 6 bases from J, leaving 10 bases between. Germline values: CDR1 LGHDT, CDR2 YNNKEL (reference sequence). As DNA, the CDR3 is TGTGCCAGCAGCCAAGTTGATTCCCTTAATTCACCCCTCCACTTT. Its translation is CASSQVDSLNSPLHF.

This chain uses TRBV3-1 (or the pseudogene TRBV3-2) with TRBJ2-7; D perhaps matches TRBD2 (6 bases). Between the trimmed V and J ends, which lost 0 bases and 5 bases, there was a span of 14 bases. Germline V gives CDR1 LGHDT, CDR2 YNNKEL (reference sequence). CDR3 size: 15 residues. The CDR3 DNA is TGTGCCAGCAGCCAAGATCATGGGACTGGGGACGAGCAGTACTTC. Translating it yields CASSQDHGTGDEQYF.

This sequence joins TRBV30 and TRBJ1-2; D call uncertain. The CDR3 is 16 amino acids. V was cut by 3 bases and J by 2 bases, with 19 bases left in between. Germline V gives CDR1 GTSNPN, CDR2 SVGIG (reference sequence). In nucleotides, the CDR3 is TGTGCCTGGAGCCCCGGGCAGGCAGGTGGAAACTATGGCTACACCTTC. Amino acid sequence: CAWSPGQAGGNYGYTF.

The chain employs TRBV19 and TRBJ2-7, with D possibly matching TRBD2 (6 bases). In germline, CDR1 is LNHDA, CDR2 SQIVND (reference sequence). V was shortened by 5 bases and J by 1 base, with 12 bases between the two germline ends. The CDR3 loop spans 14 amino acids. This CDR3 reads CASSPLAPSYEQYF. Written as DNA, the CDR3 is TGTGCCAGTAGTCCCCTAGCGCCTTCCTACGAGCAGTACTTC.

The CDR3 nucleotides are TGTGCCAGCAGCCAAGCGGCGGGAGTTTGGAACGAGCAGTACTTC. Translation: CASSQAAGVWNEQYF. The chain links TRBV3-1 (or the pseudogene TRBV3-2) to TRBJ2-7; 7 nucleotides align to TRBD2. The CDR3 consists of 15 residues. Germline V CDR1 and CDR2: LGHDT, YNNKEL (reference sequence). Unmatched junction bases numbered 8, after V lost 1 base and J lost 5 bases.

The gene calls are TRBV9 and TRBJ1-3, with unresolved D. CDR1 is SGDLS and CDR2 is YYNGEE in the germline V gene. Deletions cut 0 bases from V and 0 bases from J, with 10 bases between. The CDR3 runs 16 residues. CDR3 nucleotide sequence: TGTGCCAGCAGCGTAGACAACACGTACTCTGGAAACACCATATATTTT. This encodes CASSVDNTYSGNTIYF.

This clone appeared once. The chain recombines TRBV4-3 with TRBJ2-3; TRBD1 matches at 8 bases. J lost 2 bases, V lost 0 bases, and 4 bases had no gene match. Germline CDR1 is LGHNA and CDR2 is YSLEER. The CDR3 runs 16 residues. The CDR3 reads CASSQDVDRVTDTQYF. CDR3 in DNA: TGCGCCAGCAGCCAAGATGTGGACAGGGTCACAGATACGCAGTATTTT.

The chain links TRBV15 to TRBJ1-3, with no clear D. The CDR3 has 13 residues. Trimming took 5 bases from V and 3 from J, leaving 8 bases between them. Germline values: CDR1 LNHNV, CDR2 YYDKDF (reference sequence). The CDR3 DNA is TGTGCCACCAGCGATGGCGGTGGAAACACCATATATTTT. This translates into CATSDGGGNTIYF.

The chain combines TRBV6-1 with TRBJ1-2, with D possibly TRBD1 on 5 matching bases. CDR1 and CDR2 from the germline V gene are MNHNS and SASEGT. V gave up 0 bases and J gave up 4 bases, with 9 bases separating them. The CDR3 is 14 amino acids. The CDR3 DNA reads TGTGCCAGCAGTGAAGCGGGGGGGATCTATGGCTACACCTTC. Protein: CASSEAGGIYGYTF.

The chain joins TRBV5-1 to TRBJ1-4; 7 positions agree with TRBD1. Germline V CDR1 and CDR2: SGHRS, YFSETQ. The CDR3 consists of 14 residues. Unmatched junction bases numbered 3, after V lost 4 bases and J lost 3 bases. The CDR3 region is CASSVTGSNEKLFF. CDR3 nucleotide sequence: TGCGCCAGCAGCGTGACAGGGTCTAATGAAAAACTGTTTTTT. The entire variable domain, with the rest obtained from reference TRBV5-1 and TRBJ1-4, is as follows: KAGVTQTPRYLIKTRGQQVTLSCSPISGHRSVSWYQQTPGQGLQFLFEYFSETQRNKGNFPGRFSGRQFSNSRSEMNVSTLELGDSALYLCASSVTGSNEKLFFGSGTQLSVL.

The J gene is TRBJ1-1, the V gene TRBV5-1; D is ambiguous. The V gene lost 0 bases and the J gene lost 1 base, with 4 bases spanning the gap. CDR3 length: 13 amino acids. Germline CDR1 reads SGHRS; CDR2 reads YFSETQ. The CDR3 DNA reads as TGCGCCAGCAGCTTGGAGGAGAACACTGAAGCTTTCTTT. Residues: CASSLEENTEAFF.

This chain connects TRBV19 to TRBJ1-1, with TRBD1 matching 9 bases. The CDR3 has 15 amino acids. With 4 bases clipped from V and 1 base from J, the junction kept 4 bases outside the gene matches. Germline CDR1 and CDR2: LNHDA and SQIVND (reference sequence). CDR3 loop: CASSTDRGENTEAFF. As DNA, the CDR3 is TGTGCCAGTAGTACGGACAGGGGCGAGAACACTGAAGCTTTCTTT.

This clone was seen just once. As DNA, the CDR3 is TGTGCCAGTAGTATAGCAGCAGGGGGCAAAGGTGGCTACACCTTC. Translating gives CASSIAAGGKGGYTF. V gene TRBV19 combines with J gene TRBJ1-2; 8 positions agree with TRBD1. Germline trimming cut 1 base from V and 7 bases from J; bases unmatched to any gene: 8. The CDR3 is 15 amino acids. Germline CDR1 and CDR2: LNHDA and SQIVND (reference sequence).

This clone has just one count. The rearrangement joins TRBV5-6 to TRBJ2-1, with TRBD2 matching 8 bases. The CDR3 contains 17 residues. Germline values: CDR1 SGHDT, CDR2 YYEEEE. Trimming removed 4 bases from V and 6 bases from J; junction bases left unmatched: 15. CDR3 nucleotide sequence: TGTGCCAGCAGCCTCCGAACCGTGGCTAGCGGGCGCAATGAGCAGTTCTTC. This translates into CASSLRTVASGRNEQFF.

CDR3 protein: CASSQTQGSGNTIYF. In DNA, the CDR3 is TGTGCCAGCAGCCAAACCCAGGGATCTGGAAACACCATATATTTT. The rearrangement uses TRBV3-1 (or the pseudogene TRBV3-2) and TRBJ1-3; D perhaps matches TRBD1 (5 bases). Deletions cut 2 bases from V and 1 base from J, with 9 bases between. CDR3 length: 15 residues. Germline V lookup: CDR1 LGHDT, CDR2 YNNKEL (reference sequence).

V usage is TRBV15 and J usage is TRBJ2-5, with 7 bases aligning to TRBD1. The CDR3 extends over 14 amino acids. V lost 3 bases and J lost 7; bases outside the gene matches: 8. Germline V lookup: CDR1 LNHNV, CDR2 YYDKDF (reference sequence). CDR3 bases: TGTGCCACCAGCAGGGGACAGTCCGTAGGGACCCAGTACTTC. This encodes CATSRGQSVGTQYF.

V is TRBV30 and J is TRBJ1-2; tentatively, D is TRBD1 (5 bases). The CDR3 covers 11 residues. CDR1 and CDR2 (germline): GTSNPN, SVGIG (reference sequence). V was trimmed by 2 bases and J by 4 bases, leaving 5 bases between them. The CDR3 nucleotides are TGTGCCTGGAGTAGGGGCTATGGCTACACCTTC. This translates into CAWSRGYGYTF.

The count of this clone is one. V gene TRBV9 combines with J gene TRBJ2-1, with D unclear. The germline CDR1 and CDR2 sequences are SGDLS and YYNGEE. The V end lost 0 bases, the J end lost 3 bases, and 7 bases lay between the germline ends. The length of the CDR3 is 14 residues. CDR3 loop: CASSVVGGYNEQFF. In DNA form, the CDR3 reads TGTGCCAGCAGCGTAGTCGGCGGCTACAATGAGCAGTTCTTC.

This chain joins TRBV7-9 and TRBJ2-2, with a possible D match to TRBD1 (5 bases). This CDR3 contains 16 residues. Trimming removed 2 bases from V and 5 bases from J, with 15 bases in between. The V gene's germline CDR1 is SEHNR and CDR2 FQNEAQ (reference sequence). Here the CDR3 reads CASSLKLGRDTGELFF. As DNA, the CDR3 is TGTGCCAGCAGCTTAAAATTGGGCAGGGATACCGGGGAGCTGTTTTTT.

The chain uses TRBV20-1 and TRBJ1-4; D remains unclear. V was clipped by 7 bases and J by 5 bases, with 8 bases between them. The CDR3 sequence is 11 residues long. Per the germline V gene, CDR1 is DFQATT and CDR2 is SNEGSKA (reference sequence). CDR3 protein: CSEQQNEKLFF. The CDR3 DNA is TGCAGTGAGCAACAGAATGAAAAACTGTTTTTT.

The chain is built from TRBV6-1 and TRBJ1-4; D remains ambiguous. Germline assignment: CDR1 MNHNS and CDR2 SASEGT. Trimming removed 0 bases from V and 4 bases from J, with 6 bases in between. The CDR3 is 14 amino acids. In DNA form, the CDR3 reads TGTGCCAGCAGTGAAGCGCCGAATAATGAAAAACTGTTTTTT. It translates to CASSEAPNNEKLFF.